The sequence of this TCR beta chain was determined in a study of T cell responses to AZD1222 COVID-19 vaccine. Findings and limits, study-wide: When two AZD1222 doses had been given, Spike-specific TCR breadth and depth rose. Repertoire sampling was restricted to post-peak T cell response timepoints. Of spike-specific TCRs, nearly half reportedly target regions left unmutated in variants. White British donors predominated, females outnumbered males, and clonal diversity was possibly underestimated.

J was trimmed by 0 bases and V by 4 bases; bases with no gene match: 10. The CDR3 spans 20 residues. Germline V CDR1 and CDR2: LGHNA, YNFKEQ. About this clone itself: Its antigen is not identified.

Here immunoSEQ multiplex PCR was the method, and the copy in TCRdb shows in-frame clones only, minus some. The sample lists 100,000 to 150,000 clones; about 92% were seen once. The TCR was taken from an adult who received the AZD1222 COVID-19 vaccine. This rearrangement joins TRBV4-2 to TRBJ2-3; 16 bases line up with TRBD2. Source: peripheral blood, taken 28 days after the second AZD1222 dose. The CDR3 loop reads CASSRGTSGRGTLSTDTQYF. Written as DNA, the CDR3 is TGTGCCAGCAGCCGTGGGACTAGCGGGAGGGGAACACTTAGCACAGATACGCAGTATTTT.